The subject of this entry is one TCR beta chain. Its cognate antigen is unknown. This entry comes from a study of siplizumab effects on memory and regulatory T cells. Overall study findings and caveats: No more than a minor fraction of alloreactive clones could be traced back to unstimulated subsets. Proliferating siplizumab-culture Tregs lacked confirmation of suppressive function.

CDR3 length equals 15 residues. Germline CDR1 SGHRS, CDR2 YFSETQ. Trimming pared 3 bases from V and 0 bases from J, leaving 11 bases between. TCRdb keeps only in-frame clones here, not all; method: immunoSEQ multiplex PCR. The sample lists around 120,000 clones, 90% to 95% seen once, with roughly 1.7% in the top ten. The TCR originated in a human donor in good health. The rearrangement joins TRBV5-1 to TRBJ2-3, with a weak D call TRBD1 (6 bases). Specimen: non-Treg CD4+ T cells sorted from blood. DNA for the CDR3: TGCGCCAGCAGCTCCAACAGGGAAAGCACAGATACGCAGTATTTT. It yields the protein CASSSNRESTDTQYF.